This T cell receptor beta chain was observed in a study of blood T cell repertoires in COVID-19. Whole-study context: The study drew acute and convalescent COVID-19 samples from the United States, Italy and Spain. PBMCs, B-cell-depleted T cells, or T cells provided the cDNA or gDNA that made up the material.

Original processing methods: Amplified reference gene primers provided the basis for estimating nucleated cell counts. Assay: immunoSEQ multiplex PCR; the TCRdb copy retains only in-frame clones and omits some. V and J calls plus clone size are reproduced from that table; the DNA served to infer D and trimming. The sample records under 200,000 clones, more than 75% being singletons. Germline V gene data show CDR1 as SGDLS and CDR2 as YYNGEE. The CDR3 runs to 14 residues. Trimming removed 4 bases at V and 15 bases at J, with 24 bases between. Sequences were obtained from peripheral blood. The sequence derives from a man between 18 and 35 years old with acute or convalescent COVID-19. The chain employs TRBV9 and TRBJ2-3, with D tentatively TRBD2 (5 bases). The CDR3: CASSPVGRGDMAYF. The CDR3, as DNA: TGTGCCAGCAGCCCCGTGGGTCGGGGAGACATGGCATATTTT. The variable domain in full, with the rest retrieved from reference TRBV9 and TRBJ2-3, is DSGVTQTPKHLITATGQRVTLRCSPRSGDLSVYWYQQSLDQGLQFLIQYYNGEERAKGNILERFSAQQFPDLHSELNLSSLELGDSALYFCASSPVGRGDMAYFGPGTRLTVL.